Listed here are 23 T cell receptor beta chains from one sample, sequenced in a study of CD8+ T cells in alopecia areata. Treatment given: oral pan-JAK inhibitor, 5-10 mg twice daily. It was cDNA, reverse transcribed from extracted RNA, that served as the sequencing template. The method was immunoSEQ multiplex PCR; TCRdb's version includes in-frame clones alone and lacks a portion of them. The sample lists 200,000 to 250,000 clones; less than 75% were seen once. Here the sequenced sample was CD4+ T cells sorted from blood, taken at week 4, from a patient treated with tofacitinib. These receptors were obtained from a human donor with alopecia areata.

This clone was seen more than once but under ten times. The V call is TRBV29-1, the J call TRBJ2-1; 7 positions match TRBD1. Germline CDR1 and CDR2: SQVTM and ANQGSEA. With V trimmed by 7 bases and J by 6 bases, 9 bases remained unmatched. This CDR3 spans 13 amino acids. The CDR3 sequence: CSGKDRTFNEQFF. In DNA form, the CDR3 reads TGCAGCGGCAAGGACAGGACTTTCAATGAGCAGTTCTTC.

V usage is TRBV2 and J usage is TRBJ1-6, with a possible D match to TRBD1 (6 bases). Trimming took off 8 bases at V and 10 bases at J, with 12 bases between the two ends. CDR1 SNHLY and CDR2 FYNNEI come from the germline V gene. The CDR3 spans 12 residues. The CDR3 DNA reads as TGTGCCAGCTGGGAAGGGGGATCACCCCTCCACTTT. The encoded protein is CASWEGGSPLHF.

The J gene is TRBJ2-7, the V gene TRBV27; D is unclear. CDR1 is MNHEY, CDR2 SMNVEV, per germline (reference sequence). V lost 5 bases and J lost 0, with 11 bases in between. This CDR3 is 14 amino acids long. The CDR3 bases are TGTGCCAGCAGTCCCGGTCACAACTCCTACGAGCAGTACTTC. Its protein is CASSPGHNSYEQYF.

The chain couples TRBV5-6 to TRBJ2-5; D may match TRBD1 or TRBD2 (6 bases each). Trimming left V 1 base short and J 4 bases short, with 17 bases between. Germline CDR1 is SGHDT and CDR2 is YYEEEE. CDR3 length equals 16 residues. The CDR3 loop is CASSLLWQGRTETQYF. The CDR3, as DNA: TGTGCCAGCAGCTTGTTGTGGCAGGGGAGGACAGAGACCCAGTACTTC.

V gene TRBV30 combines with J gene TRBJ2-1; D tentatively reads TRBD1 or TRBD2 (5 bases each). The CDR3 consists of 15 residues. Germline values: CDR1 GTSNPN, CDR2 SVGIG (reference sequence). The ends were cut back, 4 bases at V and 2 bases at J, with 15 bases in the middle. The CDR3 reads CAWKIRDLAYNEQFF. The CDR3 DNA sequence: TGTGCCTGGAAGATCCGGGACCTCGCCTACAATGAGCAGTTCTTC.

This clone showed up just once. The genes are TRBV29-1 and TRBJ1-1; D is unresolved. CDR1 is SQVTM, CDR2 ANQGSEA, per germline. There are 12 residues in the CDR3. The germline V and J ends were trimmed by 4 bases and 1 base, with 7 bases remaining between them. CDR3 sequence (DNA): TGCAGCGTTGCGGAGGGGAACACTGAAGCTTTCTTT. Amino acids: CSVAEGNTEAFF.

Worth noting for this clone: The same CDR3 can be traced to other DNA sequences in this sample. The V and J genes are TRBV30 and TRBJ1-5; 7 nucleotides agree with TRBD1. The V gene end was trimmed by 4 bases and the J gene end by 1 base; junction bases not matched to a gene: 1. The germline V gene encodes CDR1 GTSNPN and CDR2 SVGIG (reference sequence). The CDR3 totals 13 residues. For the CDR3, the DNA is TGTGCCTGGAACAGGGGAAGCAATCAGCCCCAGCATTTT. Amino acids: CAWNRGSNQPQHF.

J is TRBJ1-2 and V is TRBV5-6; D not certain. V lost 2 bases and J 8 bases, leaving 7 bases between the germline ends. This CDR3 is built from 11 residues. Per germline, CDR1 SGHDT and CDR2 YYEEEE. The CDR3 protein is CASSFLNGYTF. DNA of the CDR3: TGTGCCAGCAGCTTTCTCAACGGCTACACCTTC. Full variable domain (rest looked up from reference TRBV5-6 and TRBJ1-2): DAGVTQSPTHLIKTRGQQVTLRCSPKSGHDTVSWYQQALGQGPQFIFQYYEEEERQRGNFPDRFSGHQFPNYSSELNVNALLLGDSALYLCASSFLNGYTFGSGTRLTVV.

The chain employs TRBV29-1 and TRBJ1-1, with 8 bases aligning to TRBD1. This CDR3 spans 11 amino acids. The V and J ends lost 7 bases and 7 bases, in that order; junction bases with no gene match: 5. The V gene's germline CDR1 is SQVTM and CDR2 ANQGSEA. The CDR3 spells CSAQGAFEAFF. CDR3 nucleotide sequence: TGCAGCGCCCAGGGGGCATTTGAAGCTTTCTTT. Together with reference TRBV29-1 and TRBJ1-1, the CDR3 gives the full variable domain: SAVISQKPSRDICQRGTSLTIQCQVDSQVTMMFWYRQQPGQSLTLIATANQGSEATYESGFVIDKFPISRPNLTFSTLTVSNMSPEDSSIYLCSAQGAFEAFFGQGTRLTVV.

The chain recombines TRBV10-3 with TRBJ2-5; 7 bases line up with TRBD2. V shed 4 bases, J shed 4 bases, and the junction held 9 bases outside the gene matches. The CDR3 contains 15 residues. Germline V gives CDR1 ENHRY, CDR2 SYGVKD. CDR3 protein: CAISGPQAGRETQYF. In DNA form, the CDR3 reads TGTGCCATCAGTGGACCTCAAGCGGGGAGAGAGACCCAGTACTTC.

For the CDR3, the DNA is TGTGCCAGCAGGTTTTCAGGGGGCTGGTATCAGCCCCAGCATTTT. Its protein product is CASRFSGGWYQPQHF. V usage is TRBV25-1 and J usage is TRBJ1-5, with 8 positions matching TRBD1. Per germline, CDR1 MGHDK and CDR2 SYGVNS. V was pared by 6 bases and J by 5 bases, with 9 bases of the junction left unmatched. The CDR3 contains 15 residues.

V is TRBV25-1 and J is TRBJ2-5, with 10 bases that match TRBD1. Germline V CDR1 and CDR2: MGHDK, SYGVNS. The J segment lost 5 bases and the V segment lost 3 bases, leaving 9 bases of the junction unmatched. The CDR3 totals 16 residues. The CDR3 loop is CASSDPGQGVEETQYF. In DNA form, the CDR3 reads TGTGCCAGCAGTGACCCCGGACAGGGGGTCGAGGAGACCCAGTACTTC.

This clone was observed a single time. The same CDR3 also results from other DNA sequences found in this sample. The CDR3 DNA reads TGTGCCTGGAGTGCGGACAGGGGGTTAATGAACACTGAAGCTTTCTTT. As protein: CAWSADRGLMNTEAFF. The gene calls are TRBV30 and TRBJ1-1; 10 nucleotides match TRBD1. The trim removed 1 base at V and 0 bases at J, leaving 5 bases unmatched. CDR3 size: 16 residues. Germline values: CDR1 GTSNPN, CDR2 SVGIG (reference sequence).

Only a few counts were recorded for this clone. The chain is built from TRBV23-1 and TRBJ1-6; D gene uncertain. TRBV23-1 is annotated as an ORF whose role is uncertain. The CDR3 contains 17 residues. V was shortened by 8 bases and J by 2 bases, with 19 bases between the two germline ends. CDR3 amino acids: CASDDHSDPPYNSPLHF. The CDR3 DNA follows: TGCGCCAGCGACGATCACTCGGATCCCCCCTATAATTCACCCCTCCACTTT.

There are a few counts of this clone. The chain links TRBV7-9 to TRBJ2-3, with TRBD1 matching 7 bases. Per the germline V gene, CDR1 is SEHNR and CDR2 is FQNEAQ (reference sequence). Trimming took 1 base from V and 2 from J; bases not matched to a gene: 6. CDR3 length equals 16 residues. The CDR3 sequence is CASSLEGTGDTDTQYF. CDR3 nucleotides: TGTGCCAGCAGCTTAGAGGGAACAGGGGACACAGATACGCAGTATTTT.

In its sample, this clone was seen a few times. The genes are TRBV5-1 and TRBJ2-3; no firm D call. The CDR3 is made up of 13 amino acids. The germline V and J ends were trimmed by 0 bases and 0 bases, with 2 bases remaining between them. Germline assignment: CDR1 SGHRS and CDR2 YFSETQ. The DNA for the CDR3 is TGCGCCAGCAGCTTGGATAGCACAGATACGCAGTATTTT. This encodes CASSLDSTDTQYF.

V gene TRBV7-2 combines with J gene TRBJ2-3; TRBD2 matches at 9 bases. This CDR3 contains 16 residues. CDR1 is SGHTA and CDR2 is FQGNSA in the germline V gene. J gave up 2 bases and V 4 bases, and 7 bases lay outside the gene matches. This chain's CDR3 is CASSYPGTSSTDTQYF. CDR3 nucleotide sequence: TGTGCCAGCAGCTATCCCGGGACTAGCTCCACAGATACGCAGTATTTT.

This clone is a singleton in its sample. The rearrangement links TRBV30 to TRBJ2-5; D might be TRBD2 (5 bases). The CDR3 contains 12 residues. Germline V gives CDR1 GTSNPN, CDR2 SVGIG (reference sequence). The V end lost 4 bases, the J end lost 1 base, and 7 bases lay between the germline ends. The CDR3 region has the DNA TGTGCCTGGAACCGGGGCCAAGAGACCCAGTACTTC. Translation gives CAWNRGQETQYF.

The chain employs TRBV6-1 and TRBJ1-5, with D possibly matching TRBD1 (6 bases). Germline loops: CDR1 MNHNS, CDR2 SASEGT. This CDR3 region has 13 residues. Trimming shortened V by 1 base and J by 7 bases, and 8 bases separated the two germline ends. In DNA form, the CDR3 reads TGTGCCAGCAGTGAAGGGGGGACACAGCCCCAGCATTTT. Protein sequence: CASSEGGTQPQHF.

The V and J genes are TRBV2 and TRBJ2-7; 7 nucleotides line up with TRBD1. Germline values: CDR1 SNHLY, CDR2 FYNNEI. The CDR3 spans 14 residues. J gave up 4 bases and V 5 bases, and 8 bases lay outside the gene matches. CDR3 loop: CASSPWTGLYEQYF. The CDR3 coding sequence is TGTGCCAGCAGTCCCTGGACAGGACTTTACGAGCAGTACTTC. The full variable domain, with the rest looked up from reference TRBV2 and TRBJ2-7, is EPEVTQTPSHQVTQMGQEVILRCVPISNHLYFYWYRQILGQKVEFLVSFYNNEISEKSEIFDDQFSVERPDGSNFTLKIRSTKLEDSAMYFCASSPWTGLYEQYFGPGTRLTVT.

This clone was detected only once. The V and J genes are TRBV9 and TRBJ1-2; D is possibly TRBD1 (5 bases). Looked up from germline, CDR1 is SGDLS and CDR2 is YYNGEE. This CDR3 has 15 amino acids. V was clipped by 4 bases and J by 3 bases, with 16 bases between them. The CDR3, as DNA: TGTGCCAGCAGCTTACCCATGGGGGAATACTATGGCTACACCTTC. Its protein product is CASSLPMGEYYGYTF.

This chain connects TRBV5-6 to TRBJ2-1, with 9 bases matching TRBD2. This CDR3 is built from 16 residues. Germline trimming cut 1 base from V and 7 bases from J; bases unmatched to any gene: 9. Germline values: CDR1 SGHDT, CDR2 YYEEEE. CDR3 DNA: TGTGCCAGCAGCTTGTTGGCGGGGGGGCCGGAGAATGAGCAGTTCTTC. Encoded protein: CASSLLAGGPENEQFF. The full variable domain, completed using reference TRBV5-6 and TRBJ2-1, is DAGVTQSPTHLIKTRGQQVTLRCSPKSGHDTVSWYQQALGQGPQFIFQYYEEEERQRGNFPDRFSGHQFPNYSSELNVNALLLGDSALYLCASSLLAGGPENEQFFGPGTRLTVL.

As concerns this clone: The same CDR3 arises from other DNA sequences in this sample as well. The rearrangement joins TRBV29-1 to TRBJ2-7; 9 nucleotides agree with TRBD1. The CDR3 runs 13 residues. V lost 3 bases to trimming and J lost 2 bases; unmatched junction nucleotides: 2. Germline V gives CDR1 SQVTM, CDR2 ANQGSEA. The CDR3: CSVEGQGAYEQYF. DNA of the CDR3: TGCAGCGTTGAGGGACAGGGCGCCTACGAGCAGTACTTC.